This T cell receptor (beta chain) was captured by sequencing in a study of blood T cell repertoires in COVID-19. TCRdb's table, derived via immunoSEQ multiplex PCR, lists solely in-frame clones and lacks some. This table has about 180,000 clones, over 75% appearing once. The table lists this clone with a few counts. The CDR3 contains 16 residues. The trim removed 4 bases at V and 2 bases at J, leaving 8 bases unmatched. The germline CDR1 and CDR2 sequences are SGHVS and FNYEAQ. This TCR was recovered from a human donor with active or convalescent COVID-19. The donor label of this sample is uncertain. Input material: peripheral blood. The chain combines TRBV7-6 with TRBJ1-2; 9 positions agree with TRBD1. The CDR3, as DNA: TGTGCCAGCAGCTCGCGTGCCGGGACAGGGAACTATGGCTACACCTTC. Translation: CASSSRAGTGNYGYTF.